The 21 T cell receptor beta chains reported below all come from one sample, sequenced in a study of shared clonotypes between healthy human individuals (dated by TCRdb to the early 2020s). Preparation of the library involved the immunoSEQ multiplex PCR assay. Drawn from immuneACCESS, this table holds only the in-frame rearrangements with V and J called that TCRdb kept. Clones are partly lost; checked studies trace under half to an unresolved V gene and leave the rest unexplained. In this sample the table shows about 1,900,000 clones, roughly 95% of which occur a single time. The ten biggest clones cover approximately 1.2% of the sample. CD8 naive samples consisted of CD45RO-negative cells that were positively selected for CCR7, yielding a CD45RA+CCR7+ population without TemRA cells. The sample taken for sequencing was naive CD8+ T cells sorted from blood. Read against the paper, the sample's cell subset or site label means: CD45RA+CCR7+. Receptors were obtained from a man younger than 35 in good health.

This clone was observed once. The CDR3 nucleotides read TGTGCCAGCAGTGATTCTAGGGGGGGACCCAATCAGCCCCAGCATTTT. The encoded protein is CASSDSRGGPNQPQHF. The chain combines TRBV2 with TRBJ1-5; a weak D match, TRBD1 (6 bases). The CDR3 loop spans 16 amino acids. The V and J ends lost 3 bases and 3 bases respectively, with 15 bases between them. CDR1 SNHLY and CDR2 FYNNEI come from the germline V gene.

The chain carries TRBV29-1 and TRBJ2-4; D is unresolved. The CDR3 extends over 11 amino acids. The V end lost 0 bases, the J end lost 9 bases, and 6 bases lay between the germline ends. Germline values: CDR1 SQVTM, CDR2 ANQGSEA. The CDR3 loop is CSVEDDAIQYF. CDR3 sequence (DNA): TGCAGCGTTGAAGACGATGCCATTCAGTACTTC. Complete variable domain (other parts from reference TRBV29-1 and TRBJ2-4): SAVISQKPSRDICQRGTSLTIQCQVDSQVTMMFWYRQQPGQSLTLIATANQGSEATYESGFVIDKFPISRPNLTFSTLTVSNMSPEDSSIYLCSVEDDAIQYFGAGTRLSVL.

CDR3 region: CASSFGDTRSPYEQYF. CDR3 nucleotides: TGCGCCAGCAGCTTCGGCGACACCCGTAGCCCCTACGAGCAGTACTTC. This chain uses TRBV5-1 with TRBJ2-7; the D is unclear. Germline CDR1 SGHRS, CDR2 YFSETQ. Deletions cut 2 bases from V and 2 bases from J, with 17 bases between. The CDR3 contains 16 residues.

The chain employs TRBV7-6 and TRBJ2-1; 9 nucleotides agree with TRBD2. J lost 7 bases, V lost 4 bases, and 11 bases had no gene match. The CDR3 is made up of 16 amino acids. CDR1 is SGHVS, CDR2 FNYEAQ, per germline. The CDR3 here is CASSSQPGLAVNEQFF. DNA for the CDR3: TGTGCCAGCAGCTCGCAACCGGGACTAGCTGTAAATGAGCAGTTCTTC.

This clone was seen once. In nucleotides, the CDR3 is TGTGCCAGCTCGGACCAGGGTGGGGCCAACGTCCTGACTTTC. It is translated as CASSDQGGANVLTF. J is TRBJ2-6 and V is TRBV6-1, with D tentatively TRBD1 (5 bases). V was cut by 8 bases and J by 3 bases, with 11 bases left in between. Germline CDR1 is MNHNS and CDR2 is SASEGT. The CDR3 contains 14 residues.

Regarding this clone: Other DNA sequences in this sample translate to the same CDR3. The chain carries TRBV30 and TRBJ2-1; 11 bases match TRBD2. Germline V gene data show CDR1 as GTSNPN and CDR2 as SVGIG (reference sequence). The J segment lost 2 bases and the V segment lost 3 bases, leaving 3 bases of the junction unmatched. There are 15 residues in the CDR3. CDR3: CAWSLAGGPYNEQFF. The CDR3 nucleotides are TGTGCCTGGAGCCTAGCGGGGGGCCCCTACAATGAGCAGTTCTTC.

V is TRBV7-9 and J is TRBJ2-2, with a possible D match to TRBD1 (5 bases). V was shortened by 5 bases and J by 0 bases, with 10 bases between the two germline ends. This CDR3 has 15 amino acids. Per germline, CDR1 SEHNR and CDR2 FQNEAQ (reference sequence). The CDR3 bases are TGTGCCAGCAGCCCTCGGACACCGAACACCGGGGAGCTGTTTTTT. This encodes CASSPRTPNTGELFF. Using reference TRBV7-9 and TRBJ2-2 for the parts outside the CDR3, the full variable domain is DTGVSQNPRHKITKRGQNVTFRCDPISEHNRLYWYRQTLGQGPEFLTYFQNEAQLEKSRLLSDRFSAERPKGSFSTLEIQRTEQGDSAMYLCASSPRTPNTGELFFGEGSRLTVL.

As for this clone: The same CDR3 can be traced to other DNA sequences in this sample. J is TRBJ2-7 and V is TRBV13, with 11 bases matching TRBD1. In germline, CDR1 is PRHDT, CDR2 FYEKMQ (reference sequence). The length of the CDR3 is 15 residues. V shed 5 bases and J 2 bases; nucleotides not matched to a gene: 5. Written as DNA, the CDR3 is TGTGCCAGCAGCCCTCCGGGACAGGGGGCCTACGAGCAGTACTTC. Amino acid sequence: CASSPPGQGAYEQYF.

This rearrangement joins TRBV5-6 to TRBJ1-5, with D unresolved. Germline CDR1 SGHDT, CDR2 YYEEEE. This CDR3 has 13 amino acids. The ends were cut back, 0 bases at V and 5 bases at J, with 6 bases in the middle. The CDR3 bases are TGTGCCAGCAGCTTGGGGCGGCATCAGCCCCAGCATTTT. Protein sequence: CASSLGRHQPQHF.

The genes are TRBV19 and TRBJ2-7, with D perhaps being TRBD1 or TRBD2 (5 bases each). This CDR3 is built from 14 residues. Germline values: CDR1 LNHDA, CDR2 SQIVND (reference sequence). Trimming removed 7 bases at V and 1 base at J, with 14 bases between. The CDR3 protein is CASMRDADSYEQYF. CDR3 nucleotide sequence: TGTGCCAGTATGAGGGACGCCGATTCCTACGAGCAGTACTTC.

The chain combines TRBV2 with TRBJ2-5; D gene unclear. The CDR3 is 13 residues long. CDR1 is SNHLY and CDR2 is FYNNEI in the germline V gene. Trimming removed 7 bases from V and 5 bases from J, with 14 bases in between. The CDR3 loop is CASIREGLETQYF. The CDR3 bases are TGTGCCAGCATAAGGGAAGGCTTGGAGACCCAGTACTTC.

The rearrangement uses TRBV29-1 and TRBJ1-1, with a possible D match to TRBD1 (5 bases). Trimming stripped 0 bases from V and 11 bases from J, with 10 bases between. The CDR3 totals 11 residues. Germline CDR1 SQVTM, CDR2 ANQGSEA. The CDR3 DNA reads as TGCAGCGTTGAAGAGACGGGGGTCGCTTTCTTT. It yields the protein CSVEETGVAFF.

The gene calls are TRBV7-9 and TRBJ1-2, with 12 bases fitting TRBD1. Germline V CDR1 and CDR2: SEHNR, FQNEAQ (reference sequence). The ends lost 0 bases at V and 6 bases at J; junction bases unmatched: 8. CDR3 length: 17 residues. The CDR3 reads CASSLATGTGGGDGYTF. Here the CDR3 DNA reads TGTGCCAGCAGCTTAGCGACCGGGACAGGGGGCGGCGATGGCTACACCTTC.

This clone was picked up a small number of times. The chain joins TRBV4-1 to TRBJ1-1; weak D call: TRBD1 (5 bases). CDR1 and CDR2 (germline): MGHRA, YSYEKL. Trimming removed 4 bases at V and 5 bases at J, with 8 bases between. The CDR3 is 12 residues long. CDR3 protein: CASSRGVTEAFF. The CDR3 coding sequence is TGCGCCAGCAGCCGAGGGGTTACTGAAGCTTTCTTT.

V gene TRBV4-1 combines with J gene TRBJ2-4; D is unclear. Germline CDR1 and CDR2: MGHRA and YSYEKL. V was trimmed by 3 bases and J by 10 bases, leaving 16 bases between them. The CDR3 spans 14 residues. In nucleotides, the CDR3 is TGCGCCAGCAGCCACGATCCCGGGCCCTTTATTCAGTACTTC. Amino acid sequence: CASSHDPGPFIQYF.

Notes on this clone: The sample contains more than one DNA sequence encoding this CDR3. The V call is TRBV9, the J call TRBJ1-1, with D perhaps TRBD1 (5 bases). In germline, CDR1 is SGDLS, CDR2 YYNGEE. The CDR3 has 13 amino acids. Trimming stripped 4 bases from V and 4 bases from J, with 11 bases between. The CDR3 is CASSLGGGTEAFF. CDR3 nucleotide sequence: TGTGCCAGCAGCCTCGGGGGGGGCACTGAAGCTTTCTTT.

The CDR3 spells CASSFRQGETQYF. The CDR3 DNA reads TGTGCCAGCAGCTTTCGACAGGGGGAGACCCAGTACTTC. This chain links TRBV5-6 with TRBJ2-5, with 8 bases matching TRBD1. Unmatched junction bases numbered 2, after V lost 2 bases and J lost 5 bases. Germline values: CDR1 SGHDT, CDR2 YYEEEE. This CDR3 contains 13 residues.

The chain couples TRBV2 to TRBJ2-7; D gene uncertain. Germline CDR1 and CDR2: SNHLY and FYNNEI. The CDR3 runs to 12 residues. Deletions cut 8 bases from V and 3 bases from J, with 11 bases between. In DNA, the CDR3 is TGTGCCAGCGGAAAAGGCGACTACGAGCAGTACTTC. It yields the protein CASGKGDYEQYF.

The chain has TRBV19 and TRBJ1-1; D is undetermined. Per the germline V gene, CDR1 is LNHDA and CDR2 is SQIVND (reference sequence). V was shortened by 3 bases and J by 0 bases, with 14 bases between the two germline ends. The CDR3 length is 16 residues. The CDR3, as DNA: TGTGCCAGTAGTATCCTCGGGCGGCGCATGAACACTGAAGCTTTCTTT. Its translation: CASSILGRRMNTEAFF.

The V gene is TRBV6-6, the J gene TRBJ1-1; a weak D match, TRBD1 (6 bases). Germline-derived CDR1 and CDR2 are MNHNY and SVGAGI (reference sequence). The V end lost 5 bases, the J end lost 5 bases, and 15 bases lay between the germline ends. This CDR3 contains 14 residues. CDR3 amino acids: CASSGHRVGTEAFF. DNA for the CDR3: TGTGCCAGCAGTGGCCACAGGGTTGGAACTGAAGCTTTCTTT.

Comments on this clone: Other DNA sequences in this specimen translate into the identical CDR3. CDR3 coding DNA: TGTGCCAGCAGTTACTCGGGCGTCAATGAGCAGTTCTTC. Protein sequence: CASSYSGVNEQFF. V and J are TRBV6-5 and TRBJ2-1, with unresolved D. Between the trimmed V and J ends, which lost 0 bases and 6 bases, there was a span of 6 bases. CDR1 MNHEY and CDR2 SVGAGI come from the germline V gene. CDR3 length: 13 amino acids.